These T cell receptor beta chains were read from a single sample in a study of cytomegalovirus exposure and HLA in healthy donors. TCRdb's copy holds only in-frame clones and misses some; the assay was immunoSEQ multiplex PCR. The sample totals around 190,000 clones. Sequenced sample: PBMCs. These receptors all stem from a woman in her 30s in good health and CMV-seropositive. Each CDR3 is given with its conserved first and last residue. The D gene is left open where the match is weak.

CASSLGQGDYGYTF,TGCGCCAGCAGCTTAGGACAAGGAGACTATGGCTACACCTTC,TRBV5-1,TRBJ1-2,.
CASSLGGTGWNEQFF,TGCGCCAGCAGCCTGGGGGGGACAGGGTGGAATGAGCAGTTCTTC,TRBV5-1,TRBJ2-1,TRBD1
CASSYYGSDQETQYF,TGTGCCAGCAGCTACTACGGTAGCGACCAAGAGACCCAGTACTTC,TRBV11-2,TRBJ2-5,.
CASSLDPQNTGELFF,TGCGCCAGCAGCTTGGATCCCCAGAACACCGGGGAGCTGTTTTTT,TRBV5-1,TRBJ2-2,.
CATFGGLAGVSYEQYF,TGTGCCACCTTTGGGGGACTAGCGGGGGTATCCTACGAGCAGTACTTC,TRBV2,TRBJ2-7,TRBD2
CAWDWGLGSPLHF,TGTGCCTGGGATTGGGGACTCGGATCACCCCTCCACTTT,TRBV30,TRBJ1-6,.
CASSASVVLAGPGGDTQYF,TGTGCCAGCAGTGCGTCGGTGGTACTAGCGGGGCCGGGGGGAGATACGCAGTATTTT,TRBV2,TRBJ2-3,TRBD2
CAWSPGTLTGELFF,TGTGCCTGGAGTCCCGGGACACTGACCGGGGAGCTGTTTTTT,TRBV30,TRBJ2-2,.
CATSSADWRTDTQYF,TGTGCCACCAGCAGCGCAGATTGGAGAACAGATACGCAGTATTTT,TRBV15,TRBJ2-3,.
CASSIFKSSTDTQYF,TGCGCCAGCAGCATATTTAAATCTAGCACAGATACGCAGTATTTT,TRBV5-1,TRBJ2-3,.
CASSPQGAYSNQPQHF,TGTGCCAGTAGTCCGCAGGGGGCTTATAGCAATCAGCCCCAGCATTTT,TRBV19,TRBJ1-5,TRBD1
CASSPGSFVEQYF,TGTGCCAGCAGTCCGGGTTCGTTTGTCGAGCAGTACTTC,TRBV27,TRBJ2-7,.
CATQPGGDTQYF,TGTGCCACCCAACCAGGGGGGGATACGCAGTATTTT,TRBV6-5,TRBJ2-3,.
CASSYDRAGEKLFF,TGTGCCAGCAGCTATGACAGGGCGGGCGAAAAACTGTTTTTT,TRBV27,TRBJ1-4,TRBD1
CAISESSKYRRRGANTEAFF,TGTGCCATCAGTGAGTCGAGTAAGTACCGGCGCCGGGGGGCGAACACTGAAGCTTTCTTT,TRBV10-3,TRBJ1-1,.
CASILGGQNYNEQFF,TGTGCCAGCATCCTAGGGGGACAGAACTACAATGAGCAGTTCTTC,TRBV28,TRBJ2-1,TRBD1
CASSGPQGLNYGYTF,TGTGCCAGCAGTGGTCCACAGGGGCTAAACTATGGCTACACCTTC,TRBV28,TRBJ1-2,TRBD1
CASSELTEAFF,TGTGCCAGCTCGGAGTTGACTGAAGCTTTCTTT,TRBV18,TRBJ1-1,.
CASSQGGTRNNEQFF,TGTGCCAGCAGCCAAGGTGGGACTAGGAACAATGAGCAGTTCTTC,TRBV4-2,TRBJ2-1,TRBD2
CASRHRQGVVTEAFF,TGTGCCAGCAGGCATAGGCAGGGGGTAGTGACTGAAGCTTTCTTT,TRBV6-5,TRBJ1-1,TRBD1
CASSEGPKGGGYTF,TGTGCCAGCAGTGAAGGGCCCAAAGGAGGTGGCTACACCTTC,TRBV2,TRBJ1-2,.
CASSRDRSASTEAFF,TGTGCCAGCAGTAGGGACAGAAGCGCGAGCACTGAAGCTTTCTTT,TRBV2,TRBJ1-1,TRBD1
CASEGSGRETQYF,TGTGCCAGCGAAGGTAGTGGGAGAGAGACCCAGTACTTC,TRBV2,TRBJ2-5,.
CASSPRTVYNEKLFF,TGTGCCAGCAGCCCAAGGACAGTTTATAATGAAAAACTGTTTTTT,TRBV5-8,TRBJ1-4,.
CASRRGGAYEQYF,TGTGCCAGCAGACGAGGGGGCGCCTACGAGCAGTACTTC,TRBV6-6,TRBJ2-7,TRBD1
CASSYWVGPYYGYTF,TGTGCCAGCAGTTACTGGGTGGGGCCATACTATGGCTACACCTTC,TRBV6-5,TRBJ1-2,.
CASSPDRGENTIYF,TGTGCCAGCTCACCCGACAGGGGGGAAAACACCATATATTTT,TRBV18,TRBJ1-3,TRBD1
CASSQGLADEQFF,TGTGCCAGCAGCCAGGGACTAGCGGATGAGCAGTTCTTC,TRBV7-2,TRBJ2-1,TRBD2
CASSLDEVQGQFF,TGTGCCAGCAGCTTAGACGAGGTACAGGGGCAGTTCTTC,TRBV7-9,TRBJ2-1,.
CASSDSTGPTSGLNTEAFF,TGTGCCAGCAGTGACTCAACAGGACCTACTTCTGGATTGAACACTGAAGCTTTCTTT,TRBV6-4,TRBJ1-1,.
CASSLGSSSSGGLETQYF,TGTGCCAGCAGCTTAGGGTCCTCGTCTAGCGGGGGGTTAGAGACCCAGTACTTC,TRBV5-4,TRBJ2-5,TRBD2
CAIRTNRESTEAFF,TGTGCCATCCGAACCAACAGGGAGAGCACTGAAGCTTTCTTT,TRBV10-3,TRBJ1-1,.
CASSDLTYEQYF,TGTGCCAGCAGTGACTTAACCTACGAGCAGTACTTC,TRBV2,TRBJ2-7,.
CASSPNRGTNEKLFF,TGTGCCAGCTCACCAAACAGGGGGACAAATGAAAAACTGTTTTTT,TRBV18,TRBJ1-4,TRBD1
CASNPGTGDLLQFF,TGCGCCAGCAACCCCGGGACAGGGGACCTACTCCAGTTCTTC,TRBV5-1,TRBJ2-1,TRBD1
CASSKGQAGNQPQHF,TGTGCCAGCAGCAAGGGACAGGCCGGGAATCAGCCCCAGCATTTT,TRBV2,TRBJ1-5,TRBD1
CASSPPGGSYNEQFF,TGTGCCAGCTCACCCCCAGGGGGTTCCTACAATGAGCAGTTCTTC,TRBV18,TRBJ2-1,TRBD1
CASSEYYGETDTQYF,TGTGCCAGCAGTGAATATTACGGGGAAACAGATACGCAGTATTTT,TRBV2,TRBJ2-3,.
CASSFLAGGDNEQFF,TGTGCCAGCAGCTTTCTAGCGGGGGGGGACAATGAGCAGTTCTTC,TRBV11-2,TRBJ2-1,TRBD2
CASSYFQGSNYGYTF,TGTGCCAGCAGTTACTTTCAGGGTTCTAACTATGGCTACACCTTC,TRBV6-5,TRBJ1-2,.
CASGKPGQGSAGELFF,TGTGCTAGTGGGAAACCGGGACAGGGGTCCGCCGGGGAGCTGTTTTTT,TRBV12-5,TRBJ2-2,TRBD1